A single sample gave rise to the 29 T cell receptor beta chains below, sequenced in a study of blood T cell repertoires in COVID-19. The data were produced by immunoSEQ multiplex PCR, yet TCRdb's version contains in-frame clones alone and is incomplete. The sample consists of around 62,000 clones, 88% of them appearing once. The sample was peripheral blood. The receptor source for this set is a woman in her sixties or seventies with acute or convalescent COVID-19.

The chain couples TRBV14 to TRBJ2-1; TRBD1 matches 8 bases. Per the germline V gene, CDR1 is SGHDN and CDR2 is FVKESK. The ends lost 1 base at V and 0 bases at J; junction bases unmatched: 8. This CDR3 has 18 amino acids. CDR3 nucleotides: TGTGCCAGCAGCCAAGGAGGACAGGGCCTGAGCTCCTACAATGAGCAGTTCTTC. It is translated as CASSQGGQGLSSYNEQFF.

This chain uses TRBV19 with TRBJ1-4; D ambiguous. Trimming took 4 bases from V and 11 from J, leaving 8 bases between them. The CDR3 sequence is 11 residues long. Germline CDR1 reads LNHDA; CDR2 reads SQIVND (reference sequence). The CDR3 loop is CASSRFEKLFF. CDR3 bases: TGTGCCAGTAGTAGGTTCGAGAAACTGTTTTTT.

The chain joins TRBV12-3 or TRBV12-4 to TRBJ2-7; D may be TRBD2 (6 bases). This CDR3 contains 13 residues. The germline V and J ends were trimmed by 6 bases and 6 bases, with 15 bases remaining between them. The CDR3 loop reads CASSAGMMSEQYV. The CDR3, as DNA: TGTGCCAGCAGCGCGGGGATGATGAGCGAGCAGTACGTC.

This clone came up a few times. This CDR3 is also generated by other DNA sequences in the sample. The V and J genes are TRBV3-1 (or the pseudogene TRBV3-2) and TRBJ1-1, with TRBD1 as a possible D gene (5 bases). CDR3 length equals 14 residues. V gave up 1 base and J gave up 4 bases, with 10 bases separating them. The germline V gene has CDR1 LGHDT and CDR2 YNNKEL (reference sequence). In DNA, the CDR3 is TGTGCCAGCAGCCAAGCGTCGGGGGGCACTGAAGCTTTCTTT. The encoded protein is CASSQASGGTEAFF.

This rearrangement joins TRBV6-5 to TRBJ1-5, with no clear D. Germline V gene data show CDR1 as MNHEY and CDR2 as SVGAGI. This CDR3 spans 13 amino acids. Trimming took 8 bases from V and 0 from J, leaving 8 bases between them. CDR3 sequence reads: CASEQYSNQPQHF. The CDR3 region has the DNA TGTGCCAGCGAACAGTATAGCAATCAGCCCCAGCATTTT.

The V call is TRBV11-3, the J call TRBJ2-3; possible D gene TRBD2, 7 bases. The CDR3 length is 15 residues. The germline gives CDR1 SGHNT, CDR2 YENEEA. The V and J ends lost 5 bases and 7 bases respectively, with 19 bases between them. The CDR3 protein is CASSLRGGRGYTQYF. The CDR3 DNA reads as TGTGCCAGCAGCCTGAGGGGGGGCAGGGGATATACGCAGTATTTT.

This clone was detected once. The chain recombines TRBV6-1 with TRBJ1-1; D ambiguous. The CDR3 is made up of 14 amino acids. Trimming took 0 bases from V and 11 from J, leaving 16 bases between them. CDR1 and CDR2 from the germline V gene are MNHNS and SASEGT. The CDR3 coding sequence is TGTGCCAGCAGTGAAGCGCGGGCAGGTATATCGGCTTTCTTT. This gives the protein CASSEARAGISAFF.

The V call is TRBV19, the J call TRBJ2-2; TRBD1 might be the D (5 bases). Germline assignment: CDR1 LNHDA and CDR2 SQIVND (reference sequence). This CDR3 has 14 residues. V gave up 4 bases and J gave up 5 bases, with 11 bases separating them. CDR3 coding DNA: TGTGCCAGTAGTAAGGGGCTAGAGACCGGGGAGCTGTTTTTT. Translating gives CASSKGLETGELFF.

V gene TRBV5-1 combines with J gene TRBJ1-4, with 8 positions matching TRBD1. V was pared by 2 bases and J by 8 bases, with 5 bases of the junction left unmatched. The CDR3 is 14 residues long. From germline, CDR1 is SGHRS and CDR2 YFSETQ. DNA of the CDR3: TGCGCCAGCAGCTTCGGACAGGGAAAGGAAAAACTGTTTTTT. Amino acid sequence: CASSFGQGKEKLFF.

This chain joins TRBV18 and TRBJ2-7, with 9 bases aligning to TRBD1. The CDR3 extends over 17 amino acids. V trimming: 3 bases; J trimming: 2 bases; junction bases outside the gene matches: 11. CDR1 KGHSH and CDR2 LQKENI come from the germline V gene. The CDR3 region is CASSPLPGGQGPYEQYV. The CDR3 DNA sequence: TGTGCCAGCTCACCGCTTCCCGGGGGACAGGGACCCTACGAGCAGTACGTC.

This clone came up a few times. V is TRBV28 and J is TRBJ2-3; 15 bases line up with TRBD2. This CDR3 spans 18 amino acids. J was trimmed by 6 bases and V by 5 bases; bases with no gene match: 12. Germline-derived CDR1 and CDR2 are MDHEN and SYDVKM. The CDR3 loop is CASSPWGLAGGTRDTQYF. In DNA, the CDR3 is TGTGCCAGCAGTCCTTGGGGACTAGCGGGGGGAACACGGGATACGCAGTATTTT.

J is TRBJ1-2 and V is TRBV5-1, with D maybe TRBD1 (6 bases). Trimming pared 7 bases from V and 4 bases from J, leaving 20 bases between. CDR3 size: 15 residues. Germline loops: CDR1 SGHRS, CDR2 YFSETQ. In DNA, the CDR3 is TGCGCCAGCCGTCCATGGGGGCGAGGCGGCTATGGCTACACCTTC. It translates to CASRPWGRGGYGYTF.

CDR3 DNA sequence: TGCGCCAGCAGCTTCCGTGAGGGCTTAAGCACAGATACGCAGTATTTT. Amino acid sequence: CASSFREGLSTDTQYF. The chain recombines TRBV5-1 with TRBJ2-3; D possibly corresponds to TRBD2 (5 bases). V gave up 2 bases and J gave up 0 bases, with 13 bases separating them. The CDR3 is 16 amino acids. The V gene's germline CDR1 is SGHRS and CDR2 YFSETQ.

The chain carries TRBV5-1 and TRBJ1-5; 7 bases map to TRBD1. The germline V gene has CDR1 SGHRS and CDR2 YFSETQ. This CDR3 is 15 amino acids long. V shed 0 bases, J shed 3 bases, and the junction held 3 bases outside the gene matches. The CDR3 region is CASSLGDRANQPQHF. CDR3 bases: TGCGCCAGCAGCTTGGGAGACAGGGCCAATCAGCCCCAGCATTTT.

V and J are TRBV2 and TRBJ1-1, with D maybe TRBD1 (5 bases). CDR3 size: 14 residues. V lost 5 bases and J 2 bases, leaving 12 bases between the germline ends. Germline-derived CDR1 and CDR2 are SNHLY and FYNNEI. The CDR3 loop reads CASSYDSLNTEAFF. CDR3 DNA sequence: TGTGCCAGCAGTTACGACAGCCTAAACACTGAAGCTTTCTTT.

V usage is TRBV18 and J usage is TRBJ1-3; D gene ambiguous. This CDR3 is 15 amino acids long. The germline CDR1 and CDR2 sequences are KGHSH and LQKENI. Trimming pared 2 bases from V and 1 base from J, leaving 9 bases between. In DNA form, the CDR3 reads TGTGCCAGCTCACCAAGTGGGAGGTCTGGAAACACCATATATTTT. Amino acid sequence: CASSPSGRSGNTIYF.

The chain is built from TRBV2 and TRBJ1-4; the match to TRBD1 covers 9 bases. Germline CDR1 SNHLY, CDR2 FYNNEI. The CDR3 spans 15 residues. Unmatched junction bases numbered 11, after V lost 7 bases and J lost 8 bases. Written as DNA, the CDR3 is TGTGCCAGCAATATACCGGGACAGGGAGGCGAAAAACTGTTTTTT. Its protein product is CASNIPGQGGEKLFF.

The chain uses TRBV10-1 and TRBJ2-1, with TRBD2 as a possible D gene (5 bases). The CDR3 runs to 12 residues. V lost 2 bases and J 10 bases, leaving 9 bases between the germline ends. The V gene's germline CDR1 is WNHNN and CDR2 SYGVQD (reference sequence). CDR3 DNA sequence: TGCGCCAGCAGTGAGACTAGACAAGAGCAGTTCTTC. It specifies CASSETRQEQFF.

The genes are TRBV5-1 and TRBJ1-1, with a possible D match to TRBD1 (5 bases). Between the trimmed V and J ends, which lost 2 bases and 5 bases, there was a span of 10 bases. This CDR3 comprises 13 residues. Germline V gene sequence: CDR1 SGHRS, CDR2 YFSETQ. CDR3 coding DNA: TGCGCCAGCAGCTTCCAGGGAAGTACTGAAGCTTTCTTT. Translation gives CASSFQGSTEAFF.

This sequence joins TRBV7-2 and TRBJ1-5; perhaps TRBD1 as D (6 bases). V was pared by 10 bases and J by 0 bases, with 13 bases between. This CDR3 is 14 amino acids long. Per germline, CDR1 SGHTA and CDR2 FQGNSA. In nucleotides, the CDR3 is TGTGCCACCAGAACGGACAGTAGCAATCAGCCCCAGCATTTT. This encodes CATRTDSSNQPQHF.

The chain employs TRBV5-1 and TRBJ2-5; D is undetermined. V was shortened by 7 bases and J by 5 bases, with 15 bases between the two germline ends. Germline values: CDR1 SGHRS, CDR2 YFSETQ. This CDR3 is 13 amino acids long. CDR3 DNA: TGCGCCAGCTGGTTTGGTGGTCGGGAGACCCAGTACTTC. Amino acids: CASWFGGRETQYF.

Only one count was recorded for this clone. J is TRBJ2-4 and V is TRBV15, with 8 positions matching TRBD2. CDR1 and CDR2 from the germline V gene are LNHNV and YYDKDF (reference sequence). The ends lost 4 bases at V and 0 bases at J; junction bases unmatched: 8. The CDR3 consists of 17 residues. CDR3 region: CATSTTSGAIAKNIQYF. DNA of the CDR3: TGTGCCACCAGCACAACTAGCGGCGCGATAGCCAAAAACATTCAGTACTTC. Complete variable domain (other parts from reference TRBV15 and TRBJ2-4): DAMVIQNPRYQVTQFGKPVTLSCSQTLNHNVMYWYQQKSSQAPKLLFHYYDKDFNNEADTPDNFQSRRPNTSFCFLDIRSPGLGDTAMYLCATSTTSGAIAKNIQYFGAGTRLSVL.

The chain combines TRBV10-3 with TRBJ1-2; 11 bases are shared with TRBD1. After removal of 4 bases from V and 6 bases from J, the junction contained 7 bases not matched to a gene. The CDR3 spans 15 residues. CDR1 is ENHRY, CDR2 SYGVKD, per germline. CDR3: CAISARDRGGDGYTF. CDR3 DNA: TGTGCCATCAGTGCCCGGGACAGGGGGGGCGATGGCTACACCTTC.

The chain links TRBV7-2 to TRBJ2-3; 9 bases align to TRBD2. CDR1 is SGHTA, CDR2 FQGNSA, per germline. CDR3 length equals 12 residues. Trimming cost V 8 bases and J 4 bases; bases outside gene matches: 1. DNA of the CDR3: TGTGCCAGCGGGACTAGCCCAGATACGCAGTATTTT. This encodes CASGTSPDTQYF. Filled out from reference TRBV7-2 and TRBJ2-3, the complete variable domain reads GAGVSQSPSNKVTEKGKDVELRCDPISGHTALYWYRQSLGQGLEFLIYFQGNSAPDKSGLPSDRFSAERTGGSVSTLTIQRTQQEDSAVYLCASGTSPDTQYFGPGTRLTVL.

This chain connects TRBV21-1 to TRBJ2-7; the D call of TRBD2 is as the table states it, not checked on the DNA. TRBV21-1 is listed as a pseudogene. The CDR3 length is 14 residues. The CDR3 sequence is CASSTILAGGFQYV. CDR3 coding DNA: TGTGCCAGCAGCACCATATTAGCGGGAGGTTTCCAGTACGTC.

V gene TRBV29-1 combines with J gene TRBJ2-1; 8 nucleotides line up with TRBD2. CDR3 length: 14 amino acids. Germline lookup yields CDR1 SQVTM and CDR2 ANQGSEA. Losses at the gene ends were 6 bases for V and 6 bases for J; bases not matched to a gene: 10. This CDR3 is CSVSLAGMGNEQFF. CDR3 sequence (DNA): TGCAGCGTATCCTTAGCGGGAATGGGCAATGAGCAGTTCTTC.

The chain has TRBV19 and TRBJ1-5; 8 bases are shared with TRBD1. Germline-derived CDR1 and CDR2 are LNHDA and SQIVND (reference sequence). This CDR3 comprises 15 residues. Trimming took 5 bases from V and 4 from J; bases not matched to a gene: 7. The CDR3: CASSADRVRNQPQHF. The DNA for the CDR3 is TGTGCCAGTAGTGCGGACAGGGTTCGGAATCAGCCCCAGCATTTT.

The genes are TRBV3-1 (or the pseudogene TRBV3-2) and TRBJ2-5; unclear D gene. Between the trimmed V and J ends, which lost 0 bases and 6 bases, there was a span of 14 bases. The germline V gene encodes CDR1 LGHDT and CDR2 YNNKEL (reference sequence). The CDR3 spans 15 residues. The CDR3 sequence is CASSQDPLASKTQYF. The CDR3 bases are TGTGCCAGCAGCCAAGATCCCCTGGCATCGAAGACCCAGTACTTC.

This chain links TRBV14 with TRBJ2-3; TRBD1 is a possible D gene (5 bases). V shed 0 bases and J shed 2 bases, with 15 bases lying between them. The CDR3 runs 17 residues. The germline V gene encodes CDR1 SGHDN and CDR2 FVKESK. The CDR3 sequence: CASSQDFREGFTDTQYF. CDR3 DNA sequence: TGTGCCAGCAGCCAAGATTTCAGGGAAGGGTTCACAGATACGCAGTATTTT.